The next 22 T cell receptor beta chains were all read from a single sample in a study of blood T cells in healthy people across ages. With a J-beta primer mix and a sample-barcoded 5' primer, a second PCR ran 7 to 11 cycles. One entry per CDR3 protein, called by TCRdb with MiXCR from the 5' RACE reads. The sample has about a million distinct CDR3 sequences, approximately 38% seen once. The sample taken for sequencing was blood. These receptors all stem from a man aged 18 to 35 in good health.

The gene calls are TRBV7-9 and TRBJ1-2; 7 nucleotides match TRBD1. The V and J ends lost 5 bases and 8 bases, in that order; junction bases with no gene match: 8. The CDR3 is 13 amino acids. Per the germline V gene, CDR1 is SEHNR and CDR2 is FQNEAQ (reference sequence). The CDR3 region has the DNA TGTGCCAGCAGCCCAATGACAGGGCAGGGCTACACCTTC. Residues: CASSPMTGQGYTF.

This clonotype has only a few counts. CDR3 residues: CASSPNLRDTEAFF. The CDR3 DNA is TGTGCCAGCAGCCCCAACCTGAGGGACACTGAAGCTTTCTTT. The chain is built from TRBV13 and TRBJ1-1; D gene ambiguous. Germline CDR1 reads PRHDT; CDR2 reads FYEKMQ (reference sequence). The germline V and J ends were trimmed by 5 bases and 3 bases, with 13 bases remaining between them. CDR3 size: 14 residues.

The chain uses TRBV2 and TRBJ2-3; 7 bases fit TRBD1. V lost 8 bases to trimming and J lost 1 base; unmatched junction nucleotides: 12. The CDR3 runs to 16 residues. Germline values: CDR1 SNHLY, CDR2 FYNNEI. CDR3 sequence reads: CASPIRDRQGTDTQYF. CDR3 sequence (DNA): TGTGCCAGCCCAATCCGGGACAGACAGGGCACAGATACGCAGTATTTT.

This clonotype has only a few counts. V gene TRBV7-8 combines with J gene TRBJ2-7; D gene ambiguous. Deletions cut 4 bases from V and 7 bases from J, with 20 bases between. Looked up from germline, CDR1 is SGHVS and CDR2 is FQNEAQ. The CDR3 spans 15 residues. The CDR3 protein is CASSYQKEAYNEQYF. The CDR3 nucleotides read TGTGCCAGCAGCTACCAGAAGGAAGCCTACAATGAGCAGTACTTC.

The V and J genes are TRBV13 and TRBJ1-4, with unresolved D. The CDR3 covers 15 residues. Trimming left V 4 bases short and J 7 bases short, with 16 bases between. Germline CDR1 PRHDT, CDR2 FYEKMQ (reference sequence). This CDR3 is CASSSTDGASEKLFF. CDR3 sequence (DNA): TGTGCCAGCAGCTCTACCGACGGTGCGTCTGAAAAACTGTTTTTT. The full variable domain, its missing parts supplied by reference TRBV13 and TRBJ1-4, is AAGVIQSPRHLIKEKRETATLKCYPIPRHDTVYWYQQGPGQDPQFLISFYEKMQSDKGSIPDRFSAQQFSDYHSELNMSSLELGDSALYFCASSSTDGASEKLFFGSGTQLSVL.

This clonotype was counted a few times. The chain joins TRBV2 to TRBJ2-4; no firm D call. CDR1 SNHLY and CDR2 FYNNEI come from the germline V gene. Trimming removed 4 bases at V and 2 bases at J, with 6 bases between. The CDR3 is 13 residues long. CDR3 in DNA: TGTGCCAGCAGTGCCGGGCCCAAAAACATTCAGTACTTC. It yields the protein CASSAGPKNIQYF.

The chain uses TRBV6-5 and TRBJ2-5; TRBD1 agrees at 7 bases. The germline V gene has CDR1 MNHEY and CDR2 SVGAGI. The J segment lost 11 bases and the V segment lost 8 bases, leaving 20 bases of the junction unmatched. This CDR3 comprises 15 residues. The CDR3 DNA is TGTGCCAGCGGTTCGACAGGGAATAGTGTGGATGAGCAGTACTTC. Its translation: CASGSTGNSVDEQYF.

This clonotype appeared a few times. This chain joins TRBV13 and TRBJ1-6; D is uncertain. This CDR3 is 12 amino acids long. Trimming took 6 bases from V and 7 from J, leaving 7 bases between them. Germline loops: CDR1 PRHDT, CDR2 FYEKMQ (reference sequence). CDR3 residues: CASRRENSPLHF. The CDR3 nucleotides read TGTGCCAGCAGGAGGGAAAATTCACCCCTCCACTTT.

This clonotype was detected a few times. CDR3 in amino acids: CASGTSGGARSKQFF. Here the CDR3 DNA reads TGTGCCAGTGGGACTAGCGGGGGGGCGCGTAGCAAGCAGTTCTTC. The chain is built from TRBV10-3 and TRBJ2-1; 16 nucleotides align to TRBD2. This CDR3 is 15 amino acids long. Germline V gives CDR1 ENHRY, CDR2 SYGVKD. Losses at the gene ends were 10 bases for V and 11 bases for J; bases not matched to a gene: 11.

V gene TRBV12-3 or TRBV12-4 combines with J gene TRBJ1-5; weak D call: TRBD1 (5 bases). The CDR3 consists of 15 residues. Trimming removed 3 bases at V and 4 bases at J, with 13 bases between. The CDR3 region is CASSLTASNNQPQHF. The CDR3 bases are TGTGCCAGCAGTTTGACAGCAAGCAATAATCAGCCCCAGCATTTT.

This clonotype was seen a handful of times. This rearrangement joins TRBV20-1 to TRBJ2-7; a possible D gene is TRBD2 (6 bases). The CDR3 runs 14 residues. Trimming removed 0 bases from V and 2 bases from J, with 11 bases in between. Germline assignment: CDR1 DFQATT and CDR2 SNEGSKA (reference sequence). The CDR3 DNA follows: TGCAGTGCTAGAGATCGCGGGAATACCTACGAGCAGTACTTC. It encodes CSARDRGNTYEQYF.

V usage is TRBV7-2 and J usage is TRBJ2-3; the D is unclear. Germline lookup yields CDR1 SGHTA and CDR2 FQGNSA. Trimming left V 4 bases short and J 6 bases short, with 8 bases between. The CDR3 totals 12 residues. CDR3 loop: CASSSYADTQYF. Written as DNA, the CDR3 is TGTGCCAGCAGCTCCTATGCCGATACGCAGTATTTT.

V and J are TRBV5-1 and TRBJ2-3; either TRBD1 or TRBD2 may fit D (5 bases each). Trimming stripped 0 bases from V and 4 bases from J, with 18 bases between. This CDR3 has 17 residues. The V gene's germline CDR1 is SGHRS and CDR2 YFSETQ. The CDR3 here is CASSLELALGDPDTQYF. The CDR3 region has the DNA TGCGCCAGCAGCTTGGAGTTAGCGCTAGGGGATCCAGATACGCAGTATTTT.

Of note for this clonotype: An end of the junction differs from the germline gene, which may be a read error. The chain joins TRBV27 to TRBJ1-2; D is unresolved. Germline CDR1 and CDR2: MNHEY and SMNVEV (reference sequence). The CDR3 has 13 residues. The CDR3 here is CASGIGEFYVYTF. Written as DNA, the CDR3 is TGTGCCAGCGGGATCGGGGAGTTCTATGTCTACACCTTC.

In its sample, this clonotype was seen once. V is TRBV4-1 and J is TRBJ2-1; TRBD1 matches 12 bases. Germline CDR1 is MGHRA and CDR2 is YSYEKL. CDR3 length equals 13 residues. Germline trimming cut 8 bases from V and 10 bases from J; bases unmatched to any gene: 6. The CDR3 loop reads CASGTGGLKEQFF. Written as DNA, the CDR3 is TGCGCCAGCGGGACAGGGGGCTTAAAGGAGCAGTTCTTC.

This clonotype has a handful of counts. The CDR3 coding sequence is TGTGCCAGCAGTTCCACAGGGAGTGGAAACACCATATATTTT. This encodes CASSSTGSGNTIYF. J is TRBJ1-3 and V is TRBV12-3 or TRBV12-4; TRBD1 is a possible D gene (6 bases). The CDR3 covers 14 residues. V dropped 4 bases and J dropped 3 bases, with 10 bases sitting between them.

As to this clonotype: At one end, the junction sequence differs from germline, possibly due to a read error. The rearrangement links TRBV6-1 to TRBJ2-1; no firm D call. Germline V gene lookup returns CDR1 MNHNS and CDR2 SASEGT. The CDR3 spans 12 residues. The CDR3 bases are TGTGCCAGCAGCCCTTCCTACAATGAGCGGTTCTTC. This codes for CASSPSYNERFF.

In this sample, this clonotype turned up a few times. V usage is TRBV5-1 and J usage is TRBJ1-2; possibly TRBD1 for D (5 bases). CDR1 SGHRS and CDR2 YFSETQ come from the germline V gene. The CDR3 consists of 14 residues. V was clipped by 2 bases and J by 8 bases, with 16 bases between them. CDR3 sequence: CASSFGASGEGYTF. The CDR3 DNA follows: TGCGCCAGCAGCTTCGGGGCTTCTGGCGAAGGCTACACCTTC.

CDR3 sequence: CSAPPLAGPTDTQYF. In DNA, the CDR3 is TGCAGTGCCCCCCCTCTGGCGGGACCGACAGATACGCAGTATTTT. The gene calls are TRBV20-1 and TRBJ2-3; TRBD2 might be the D (6 bases). This CDR3 region has 15 residues. Trimming removed 6 bases at V and 3 bases at J, with 19 bases between. In germline, CDR1 is DFQATT, CDR2 SNEGSKA (reference sequence).

The chain uses TRBV20-1 and TRBJ1-2, with 9 bases identical to TRBD1. This CDR3 comprises 14 residues. The J segment lost 0 bases and the V segment lost 3 bases, leaving 2 bases of the junction unmatched. CDR1 is DFQATT, CDR2 SNEGSKA, per germline (reference sequence). CDR3 sequence (DNA): TGCAGTGCTAGGGACAGGGGATCTAACTATGGCTACACCTTC. Its protein is CSARDRGSNYGYTF.

This clonotype turned up a few times. The gene calls are TRBV9 and TRBJ2-5; 12 bases are shared with TRBD2. V shed 2 bases and J 1 base; nucleotides not matched to a gene: 0. CDR1 is SGDLS, CDR2 YYNGEE, per germline. This CDR3 has 15 amino acids. This CDR3 is CASSVTSGGQETQYF. The CDR3 DNA follows: TGTGCCAGCAGCGTGACTAGCGGGGGCCAAGAGACCCAGTACTTC. Variable domain in full (rest from reference TRBV9 and TRBJ2-5): DSGVTQTPKHLITATGQRVTLRCSPRSGDLSVYWYQQSLDQGLQFLIQYYNGEERAKGNILERFSAQQFPDLHSELNLSSLELGDSALYFCASSVTSGGQETQYFGPGTRLLVL.

This chain uses TRBV20-1 with TRBJ2-1, with D possibly being TRBD2 (5 bases). V was shortened by 6 bases and J by 7 bases, with 19 bases between the two germline ends. This CDR3 region has 14 residues. In germline, CDR1 is DFQATT, CDR2 SNEGSKA (reference sequence). As DNA, the CDR3 is TGCAGTGCCAAGGACGACCCTTCGGGAAATGAGCAGTTCTTC. Encoded protein: CSAKDDPSGNEQFF.